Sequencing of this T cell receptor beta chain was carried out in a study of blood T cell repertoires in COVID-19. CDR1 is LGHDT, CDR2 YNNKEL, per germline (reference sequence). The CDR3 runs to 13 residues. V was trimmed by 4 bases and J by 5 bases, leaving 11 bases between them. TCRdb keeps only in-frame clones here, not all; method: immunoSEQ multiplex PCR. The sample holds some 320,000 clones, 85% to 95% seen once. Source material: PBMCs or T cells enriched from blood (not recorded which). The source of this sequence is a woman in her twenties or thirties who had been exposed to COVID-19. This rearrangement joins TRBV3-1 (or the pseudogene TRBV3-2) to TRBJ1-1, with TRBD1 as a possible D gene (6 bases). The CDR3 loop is CASSLTGTTEAFF. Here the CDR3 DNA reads TGTGCCAGCAGCCTAACAGGGACGACTGAAGCTTTCTTT.